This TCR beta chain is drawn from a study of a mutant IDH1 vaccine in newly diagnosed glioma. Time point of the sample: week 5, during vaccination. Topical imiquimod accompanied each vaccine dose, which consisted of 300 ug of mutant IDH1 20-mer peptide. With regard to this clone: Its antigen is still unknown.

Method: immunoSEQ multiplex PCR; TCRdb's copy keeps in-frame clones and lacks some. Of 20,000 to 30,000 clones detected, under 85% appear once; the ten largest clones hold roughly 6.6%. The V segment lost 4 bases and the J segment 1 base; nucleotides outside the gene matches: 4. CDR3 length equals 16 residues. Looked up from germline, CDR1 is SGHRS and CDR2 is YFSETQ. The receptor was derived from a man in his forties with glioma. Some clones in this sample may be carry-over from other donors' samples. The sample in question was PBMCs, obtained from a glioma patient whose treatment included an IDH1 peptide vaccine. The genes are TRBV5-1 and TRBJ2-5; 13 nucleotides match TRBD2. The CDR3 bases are TGCGCCAGCAGCCTGGGACTAGCGGGGATCCAAGAGACCCAGTACTTC. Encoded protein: CASSLGLAGIQETQYF.